A selection of T cell receptor beta chains follows, all from one sample in a study of glioma-infiltrating T cells after dendritic cell vaccination. Assay used: immunoSEQ multiplex PCR; TCRdb lists only in-frame clones, some missing. This sample has 98,000 or so clones; 80% occur once, and the top ten carry roughly 5.3%. Material: blood, obtained after dendritic cell vaccination. All receptors derive from a human donor with glioblastoma. CDR3s include the opening cysteine and the closing phenylalanine or tryptophan. A D gene is named only where the DNA matches it firmly. Only some rows state a clone size, as once, few, many or a class for expanded clones.

-,TRBV19,TRBD2,TRBJ2-1,CASSTSGAYNEQFF,TGTGCCAGTAGTACTAGCGGAGCTTACAATGAGCAGTTCTTC
-,TRBV25-1,-,TRBJ2-1,CASQSRGNHRGGYNEQFF,TGTGCCAGCCAAAGTAGAGGGAACCACAGGGGGGGATACAATGAGCAGTTCTTC
-,TRBV27,-,TRBJ1-2,CASSLGTGYYGYTF,TGTGCCAGCAGCCTTGGAACAGGGTACTATGGCTACACCTTC
few,TRBV28,-,TRBJ1-2,CASSLGRDHGYTF,TGTGCCAGCAGTTTAGGCAGGGATCATGGCTACACCTTC
-,TRBV1,-,TRBJ2-1,CTSSPAGTDSYNEQFF,TGCACCAGCAGCCCAGCCGGGACAGACTCCTACAATGAGCAGTTCTTC
-,TRBV21-1,-,TRBJ2-1,CASTPRADEQFF,TGTGCCAGCACTCCCAGGGCTGATGAGCAGTTCTTC
few,TRBV4-1,TRBD2,TRBJ2-5,CASSQVAGGNRYETQYF,TGCGCCAGCAGCCAAGTGGCGGGAGGAAATAGGTACGAGACCCAGTACTTC
-,TRBV10-1,-,TRBJ1-5,CASIPYQPQHF,TGCGCCAGCATCCCTTATCAGCCCCAGCATTTT
-,TRBV2,TRBD2,TRBJ2-6,CASSETSGGGGANVLTF,TGTGCCAGCAGTGAAACTAGCGGGGGTGGTGGGGCCAACGTCCTGACTTTC
once,TRBV5-4,TRBD2,TRBJ2-1,CASSSRTSGSWNEQFF,TGTGCCAGCAGCTCGCGCACTAGCGGGAGCTGGAATGAGCAGTTCTTC
-,TRBV4-1,TRBD1,TRBJ2-7,CASSLGTGAWEQYF,TGCGCCAGCAGCTTGGGGACAGGGGCTTGGGAGCAGTACTTC